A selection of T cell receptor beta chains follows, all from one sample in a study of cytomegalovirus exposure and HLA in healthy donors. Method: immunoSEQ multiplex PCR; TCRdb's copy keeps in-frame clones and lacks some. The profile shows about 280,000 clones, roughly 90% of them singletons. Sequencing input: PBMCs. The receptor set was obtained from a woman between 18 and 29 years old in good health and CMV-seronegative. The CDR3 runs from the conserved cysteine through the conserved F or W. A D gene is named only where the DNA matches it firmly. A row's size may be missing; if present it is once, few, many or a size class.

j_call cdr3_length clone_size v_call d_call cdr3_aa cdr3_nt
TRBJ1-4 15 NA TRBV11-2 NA CASSLVWGLNEKLFF TGTGCCAGCAGCTTAGTTTGGGGGCTAAATGAAAAACTGTTTTTT
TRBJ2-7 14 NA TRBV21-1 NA CASIAWRNSGGQYF TGTGCCAGCATAGCCTGGCGGAACTCCGGAGGGCAGTACTTC
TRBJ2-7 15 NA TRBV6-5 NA CASSYDPGETYEQYF TGTGCCAGCAGTTACGATCCGGGAGAAACCTACGAGCAGTACTTC
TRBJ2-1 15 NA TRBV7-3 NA CASSLRGHRGNEQFF TGTGCCAGCAGCTTAAGGGGTCACCGGGGGAATGAGCAGTTCTTC
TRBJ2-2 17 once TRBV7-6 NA CASSLDFGGGNTGELFF TGTGCCAGCAGCTTAGATTTCGGGGGAGGGAACACCGGGGAGCTGTTTTTT
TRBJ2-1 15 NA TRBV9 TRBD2 CASSVGGLAGDEQFF TGTGCCAGCAGCGTGGGGGGACTAGCGGGCGATGAGCAGTTCTTC
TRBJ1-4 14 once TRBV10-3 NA CAIRAAAENEKLFF TGTGCCATCAGAGCGGCGGCAGAGAATGAAAAACTGTTTTTT
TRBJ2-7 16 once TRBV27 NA CASSLSAPEGPYEQYF TGTGCCAGCAGTTTATCCGCCCCTGAGGGCCCCTACGAGCAGTACTTC
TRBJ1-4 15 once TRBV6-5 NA CASTPKGEGYEKLFF TGTGCCAGCACCCCCAAGGGGGAGGGGTATGAAAAACTGTTTTTT
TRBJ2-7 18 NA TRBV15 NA CATSRGGFVEPRGHEQYF TGTGCCACCAGCAGAGGTGGTTTTGTGGAGCCTCGTGGCCACGAGCAGTACTTC
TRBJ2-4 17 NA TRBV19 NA CASSIVGRAMTKNIQYF TGTGCCAGTAGTATAGTGGGCAGGGCCATGACCAAAAACATTCAGTACTTC
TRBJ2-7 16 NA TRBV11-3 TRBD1 CASSLEGGQGSYEQYF TGTGCCAGCAGCTTGGAGGGGGGACAGGGATCCTACGAGCAGTACTTC
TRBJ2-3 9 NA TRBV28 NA CASSFPPHF TGTGCCAGCAGCTTCCCCCCCCATTTT
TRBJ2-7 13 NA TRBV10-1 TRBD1 CASSEPPDRERYF TGCGCCAGCAGTGAGCCCCCGGACAGGGAACGGTACTTC
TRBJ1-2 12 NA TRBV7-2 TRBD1 CASSLGTDGYTF TGTGCCAGCAGCCTGGGGACAGACGGCTACACCTTC
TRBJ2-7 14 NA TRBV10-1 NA CASSKVGLKDEQYF TGCGCCAGCAGCAAGGTAGGACTGAAGGACGAGCAGTACTTC
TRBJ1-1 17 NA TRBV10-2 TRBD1 CASSEPRTGNMNTEAFF TGCGCCAGCAGTGAGCCGAGGACAGGGAACATGAACACTGAAGCTTTCTTT
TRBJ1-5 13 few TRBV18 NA CASSPGLNQPQHF TGTGCCAGCTCACCGGGGCTCAATCAGCCCCAGCATTTT
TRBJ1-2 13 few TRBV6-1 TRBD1 CASSDRGIGGYTF TGTGCCAGCAGCGACAGGGGTATCGGTGGCTACACCTTC
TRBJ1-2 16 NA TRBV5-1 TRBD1 CASSPQITGTAYGYTF TGCGCCAGCAGCCCTCAAATTACAGGGACAGCCTATGGCTACACCTTC
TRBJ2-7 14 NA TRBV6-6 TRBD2 CASKYGGSSYEQYF TGTGCCAGCAAATACGGGGGGAGCTCCTACGAGCAGTACTTC
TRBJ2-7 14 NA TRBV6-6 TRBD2 CASSYPPGGTEQYF TGTGCCAGCAGTTACCCCCCGGGGGGAACCGAGCAGTACTTC
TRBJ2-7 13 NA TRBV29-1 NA CSVGGRLAYEQYF TGCAGCGTGGGGGGGCGGCTAGCCTACGAGCAGTACTTC
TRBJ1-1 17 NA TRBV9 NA CASSEGRGPPLNTEAFF TGTGCCAGCAGCGAGGGGAGGGGACCCCCATTGAACACTGAAGCTTTCTTT
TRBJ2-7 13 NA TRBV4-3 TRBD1 CASCLQGYYEQYF TGCGCCAGCTGCTTACAGGGGTACTACGAGCAGTACTTC
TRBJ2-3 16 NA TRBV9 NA CASSPYTHPSTDTQYF TGTGCCAGCAGCCCATACACCCACCCTAGCACAGATACGCAGTATTTT
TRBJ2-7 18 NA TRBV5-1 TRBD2 CASSLATGTSGLSYEQYF TGCGCCAGCAGCTTGGCCACCGGGACTAGCGGCCTCTCCTACGAGCAGTACTTC
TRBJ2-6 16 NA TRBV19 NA CASSMGLSSGANVLTF TGTGCCAGTAGTATGGGACTTAGCTCTGGGGCCAACGTCCTGACTTTC
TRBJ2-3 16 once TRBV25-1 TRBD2 CASSPRGREGTDTQYF TGTGCCAGCAGCCCTCGGGGGCGGGAGGGCACAGATACGCAGTATTTT
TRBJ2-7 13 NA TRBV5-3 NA CARSSQGPYEQYF TGTGCCAGAAGCTCCCAGGGCCCCTACGAGCAGTACTTC
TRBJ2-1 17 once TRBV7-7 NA CASSLALGRVKLNEQFF TGTGCTAGCAGCTTAGCGCTAGGGCGGGTCAAGCTCAATGAGCAGTTCTTC
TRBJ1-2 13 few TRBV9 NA CASSALEGYGYTF TGTGCCAGCAGCGCCCTCGAGGGTTATGGCTACACCTTC
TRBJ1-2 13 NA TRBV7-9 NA CASRTNREGGYTF TGTGCCAGCAGAACCAACCGGGAGGGCGGCTACACCTTC
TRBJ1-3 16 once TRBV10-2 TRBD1 CASSRTGTFSGNTIYF TGCGCCAGCAGCCGGACAGGAACATTCTCTGGAAACACCATATATTTT
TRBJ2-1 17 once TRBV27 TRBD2 CASSLGLAGGRYNEQFF TGTGCCAGCAGTTTAGGACTAGCGGGAGGGCGTTACAATGAGCAGTTCTTC
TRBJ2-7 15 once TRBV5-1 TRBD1 CASSLGTGANYEQYF TGCGCCAGCAGCCTAGGGACAGGGGCAAACTACGAGCAGTACTTC
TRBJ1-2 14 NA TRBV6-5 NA CASSYSDNFYGYTF TGTGCCAGCAGTTACTCTGACAACTTCTATGGCTACACCTTC
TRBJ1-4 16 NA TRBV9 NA CASSEPGESANEKLFF TGTGCCAGCAGCGAACCAGGGGAATCAGCTAATGAAAAACTGTTTTTT
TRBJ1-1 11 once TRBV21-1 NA CASSIQVLAFF TGTGCCAGCAGCATTCAGGTTTTAGCTTTCTTT
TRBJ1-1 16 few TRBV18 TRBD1 CASSPRGQGYETEAFF TGTGCCAGCTCACCCAGGGGACAGGGATACGAAACTGAAGCTTTCTTT
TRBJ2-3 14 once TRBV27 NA CSQVSPNSTDTQYF TGTTCCCAGGTCAGCCCCAATAGCACAGATACGCAGTATTTT
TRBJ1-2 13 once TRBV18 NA CASSQGQNYGYTF TGTGCCAGCTCCCAAGGACAGAACTATGGCTACACCTTC
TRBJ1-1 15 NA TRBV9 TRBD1 CASSEGTEKGTEAFF TGTGCCAGCAGCGAGGGGACAGAAAAAGGGACTGAAGCTTTCTTT
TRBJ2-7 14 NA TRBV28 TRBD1 CASNIRQGGYEQYF TGTGCCAGCAATATTAGACAGGGTGGTTACGAGCAGTACTTC
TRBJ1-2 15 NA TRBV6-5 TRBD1 CASTKRGTDSYGYTF TGTGCCAGCACCAAGCGGGGGACAGACTCGTATGGCTACACCTTC
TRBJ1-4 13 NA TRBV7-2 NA CASGETGNEKLFF TGTGCCAGCGGGGAGACAGGCAATGAAAAACTGTTTTTT
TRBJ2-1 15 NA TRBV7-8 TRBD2 CASSLALAGTQEQFF TGTGCCAGCAGCTTAGCACTAGCGGGAACTCAGGAGCAGTTCTTC
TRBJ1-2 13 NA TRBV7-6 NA CASSSQGFYGYTF TGTGCCAGCAGCTCACAGGGTTTCTATGGCTACACCTTC
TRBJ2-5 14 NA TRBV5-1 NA CASSLQTGQETQYF TGCGCCAGCAGCTTACAGACGGGGCAAGAGACCCAGTACTTC
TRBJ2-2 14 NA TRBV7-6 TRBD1 CASSSGQGAGELFF TGTGCCAGCAGCTCAGGACAGGGCGCCGGGGAGCTGTTTTTT
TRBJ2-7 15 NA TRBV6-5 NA CASRGRRSRSYEQYF TGTGCCAGCAGGGGGAGGCGTTCTCGCTCCTACGAGCAGTACTTC
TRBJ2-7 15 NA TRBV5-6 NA CASSSFPAFPYEQYF TGTGCCAGCAGTTCCTTTCCAGCGTTTCCCTACGAGCAGTACTTC
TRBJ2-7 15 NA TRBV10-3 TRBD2 CAISHGLAEDYEQYF TGTGCCATCAGCCACGGACTAGCGGAAGACTACGAGCAGTACTTC
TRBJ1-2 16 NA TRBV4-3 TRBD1 CASSQDFGQGYGGYTF TGCGCCAGCAGCCAAGATTTTGGACAGGGGTATGGTGGCTACACCTTC
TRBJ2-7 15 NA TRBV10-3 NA CAISESKQVGYEQYF TGTGCCATCAGTGAGTCGAAACAGGTAGGATACGAGCAGTACTTC
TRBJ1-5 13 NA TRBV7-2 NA CASSLGFGEPQHF TGTGCCAGCAGCTTAGGGTTCGGTGAGCCCCAGCATTTT
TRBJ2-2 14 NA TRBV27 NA CASSLSTGTGELFF TGTGCCAGCAGTTTATCGACGGGGACCGGGGAGCTGTTTTTT
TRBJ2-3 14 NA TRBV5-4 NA CASSRDPGADTQYF TGTGCCAGCAGCAGGGACCCGGGGGCAGATACGCAGTATTTT
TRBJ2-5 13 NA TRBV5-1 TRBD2 CASSLAGRETQYF TGCGCCAGCAGCCTGGCCGGGAGGGAGACCCAGTACTTC